The rows below give T cell receptor beta chains drawn from one sample of a study of human T cells and chemical hapten exposure. TCRdb redid the calling of the 5' RACE reads with MiXCR, one entry per CDR3 protein. The table shows 100,000 to 120,000 distinct CDR3 sequences, with approximately 20% occurring only once. The origin of the receptors is a human donor in good health. Both conserved end residues are part of each CDR3. D genes are given only for firm matches. Not every row has a clone size; where given, it reads once, few, many or a size class.

v_gene	j_gene	d_gene	abundance	CDR3aa	CDR3nt
TRBV19	TRBJ2-7	NA	NA	CASSIAGQGLLSYEQYF	TGTGCCAGTAGTATAGCCGGGCAGGGCCTCCTCTCCTACGAGCAGTACTTC
TRBV10-3	TRBJ1-1	TRBD1	many	CATQADRGMNTEAFF	TGTGCCACCCAGGCCGACAGGGGTATGAACACTGAAGCTTTCTTT
TRBV3-1	TRBJ2-7	TRBD2	few	CASSSGTSGSFYEQYF	TGTGCCAGCAGCTCGGGGACTAGCGGGAGCTTCTACGAGCAGTACTTC
TRBV7-8	TRBJ1-1	TRBD1	few	CASSLDRGSEAFF	TGTGCCAGCAGTTTAGACAGGGGCTCTGAAGCTTTCTTT
TRBV5-4	TRBJ1-1	TRBD1	NA	CASSLVQGKNTEAFF	TGTGCCAGCAGCTTGGTACAGGGGAAGAACACTGAAGCTTTCTTT
TRBV28	TRBJ1-1	NA	NA	CASTPPSGTEAFF	TGTGCCAGCACCCCCCCTTCGGGCACTGAAGCTTTCTTT
TRBV24-1	TRBJ2-2	NA	few	CATSDLSGYTGELFF	TGTGCCACCAGTGATTTATCAGGGTACACCGGGGAGCTGTTTTTT
TRBV4-1	TRBJ2-7	NA	many	CASSQGQGGTYEQYF	TGCGCCAGCAGCCAAGGTCAGGGAGGCACCTACGAGCAGTACTTC
TRBV5-1	TRBJ2-7	NA	few	CASSLPGVEQYF	TGCGCCAGCAGCCTACCAGGGGTCGAGCAGTACTTC
TRBV12-3/TRBV12-4	TRBJ2-7	TRBD2	NA	CASNPSGRDFYEQYF	TGTGCCAGCAACCCTAGCGGGAGGGACTTCTACGAGCAGTACTTC
TRBV28	TRBJ1-2	NA	many	CASSHSGGTGRYTF	TGTGCCAGCAGCCATAGTGGGGGCACGGGTCGCTACACCTTC
TRBV29-1	TRBJ2-5	TRBD1	NA	CSVDLTGNQETQYF	TGCAGCGTTGATCTGACAGGGAATCAAGAGACCCAGTACTTC
TRBV4-1	TRBJ1-1	NA	few	CASSRLGTLNTEAFF	TGCGCCAGCAGCCGCCTGGGGACACTGAACACTGAAGCTTTCTTT
TRBV11-2	TRBJ2-6	NA	NA	CASSLSFSYSGANVLTF	TGTGCCAGCAGCTTATCTTTCAGTTACTCTGGGGCCAACGTCCTGACTTTC
TRBV14	TRBJ2-3	NA	few	CASSQDGPLTQYF	TGTGCCAGCAGCCAAGATGGTCCACTAACGCAGTATTTT
TRBV18	TRBJ1-4	TRBD1	NA	CASSRGQGEKLFF	TGTGCCAGCTCCCGAGGACAGGGGGAAAAACTGTTTTTT
TRBV12-3/TRBV12-4	TRBJ2-7	NA	NA	CASSLGAGWEQYF	TGTGCCAGCAGTTTAGGTGCGGGGTGGGAGCAGTACTTC
TRBV6-1	TRBJ1-3	NA	few	CASRVGEYSGNTIYF	TGTGCCAGCAGAGTTGGGGAGTACTCTGGAAACACCATATATTTT
TRBV11-2	TRBJ1-2	TRBD1	NA	CASSSPGQGVKNGYTF	TGTGCCAGCAGCTCACCGGGACAGGGAGTGAAGAATGGCTACACCTTC
TRBV28	TRBJ2-1	TRBD2	NA	CASSIVAGVSYNEQFF	TGTGCCAGCAGTATCGTAGCGGGGGTCTCCTACAATGAGCAGTTCTTC
TRBV6-2/TRBV6-3	TRBJ2-3	NA	NA	CATLAGRGAQYF	TGTGCCACCTTGGCGGGCAGAGGAGCGCAGTATTTT
TRBV2	TRBJ2-2	NA	many	CASSEVLYSARTGELFF	TGTGCCAGCAGCGAGGTCCTTTATAGCGCAAGGACCGGGGAGCTGTTTTTT
TRBV12-3/TRBV12-4	TRBJ1-4	NA	NA	CASSLYMEQREKLFF	TGTGCCAGCAGTCTTTACATGGAACAGAGGGAAAAACTGTTTTTT
TRBV2	TRBJ2-5	NA	NA	CASRYGGAQETQYF	TGTGCCAGCAGATATGGGGGGGCTCAAGAGACCCAGTACTTC
TRBV11-2	TRBJ1-6	TRBD1	NA	CASSPRDRGLGNSPLHF	TGTGCCAGCAGCCCTAGGGACAGGGGGCTCGGGAATTCACCCCTCCACTTT
TRBV3-1	TRBJ1-6	NA	once	CASSPSTKSPLHF	TGTGCCAGCAGCCCATCAACCAAGTCACCCCTCCACTTT
TRBV2	TRBJ1-4	NA	NA	CASRTPPNEKLFF	TGTGCCAGCAGGACCCCCCCCAATGAAAAACTGTTTTTT
TRBV7-9	TRBJ2-7	TRBD1	few	CASSPTGAYEQYF	TGTGCCAGCAGCCCGACAGGGGCCTACGAGCAGTACTTC
TRBV9	TRBJ1-4	NA	few	CASSATNEKLFF	TGTGCCAGCAGTGCAACTAATGAAAAACTGTTTTTT
TRBV4-1	TRBJ2-3	NA	NA	CASSQVRSIDTQYF	TGCGCCAGCAGCCAAGTAAGGTCGATTGATACGCAGTATTTT
TRBV4-1	TRBJ1-5	TRBD1	NA	CASSRGQGPYNQPQHF	TGCGCCAGCAGCAGGGGACAGGGGCCCTACAATCAGCCCCAGCATTTT
TRBV18	TRBJ1-1	TRBD1	few	CASSPLGQGVIEAFF	TGTGCCAGCTCACCCTTAGGACAGGGAGTTATTGAAGCTTTCTTT
TRBV24-1	TRBJ2-2	NA	NA	CATSQVNTGELFF	TGTGCCACCAGTCAGGTTAACACCGGGGAGCTGTTTTTT
TRBV5-1	TRBJ2-7	TRBD1	few	CASSSTGTGSYEQYF	TGCGCCAGCAGCTCCACCGGGACAGGGTCCTACGAGCAGTACTTC
TRBV9	TRBJ2-7	TRBD1	few	CASSAGTGPLGEQYF	TGTGCCAGCAGCGCCGGGACAGGGCCCTTGGGGGAGCAGTACTTC
TRBV5-1	TRBJ2-4	NA	few	CASSLMAGDLLLAKNIQYF	TGCGCCAGCAGCTTGATGGCAGGGGACCTCCTACTAGCCAAAAACATTCAGTACTTC